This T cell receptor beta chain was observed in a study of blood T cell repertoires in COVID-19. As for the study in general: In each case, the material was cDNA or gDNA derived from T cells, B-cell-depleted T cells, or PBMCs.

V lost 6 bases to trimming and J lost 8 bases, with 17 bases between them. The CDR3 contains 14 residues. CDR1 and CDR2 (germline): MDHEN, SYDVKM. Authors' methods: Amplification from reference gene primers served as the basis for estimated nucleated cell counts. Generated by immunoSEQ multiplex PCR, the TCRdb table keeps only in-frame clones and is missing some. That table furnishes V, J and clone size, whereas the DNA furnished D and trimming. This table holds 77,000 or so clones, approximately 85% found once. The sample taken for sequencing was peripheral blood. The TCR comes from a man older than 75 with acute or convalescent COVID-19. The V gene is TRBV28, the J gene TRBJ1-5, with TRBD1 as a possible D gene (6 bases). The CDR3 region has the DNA TGTGCCAGCAGCACCCAACAGGGTCTAGAGCCCCAGCATTTT. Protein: CASSTQQGLEPQHF.